This T cell receptor beta chain was sequenced for a study of molecular identifiers for immune sequencing clone quantification (dated 2018 in TCRdb). For the study in its entirety: For a replicate experiment, RNA from around 20,000 or 100,000 naive CD8 T cells was divided into five aliquots, and four of the five aliquots were sequenced. CD8 T cells were used in a methods study to benchmark molecular-identifier clustering-based TCR repertoire sequencing (MIDCIRS) and TCR RNA copy counting. Overall results and qualifications from the work: Naive libraries contained spiked-in Jurkat TCR RNA (more than nine copies' worth), which is not part of the donor repertoire. When barcode sub-clustering was omitted, TCR diversity was inflated by chimeric consensus sequences, with chimeras reaching as high as 47%. The sizes of highly expanded clones could end up underestimated when identical TCR molecules share a barcode. Modeling estimated 2.5 to 3.5 recovered TCR RNA copies per cell, compared with about 10 by digital PCR, which implies roughly 30% capture efficiency. In CMV-specific effector cells, clones with more than 20 RNA copies accounted for over 99% of molecules, whereas in naive cells such clones accounted for under 1%. Spiked-in Jurkat TCR RNA equivalent to a single cell was reported to be detectable even among over 800,000 naive CD8 T cells.

V and J are trimmed by 3 bases and 13 bases, and the gene matches miss 5 bases of the junction. From cysteine to phenylalanine, the CDR3 is 12 amino acids long. Of the read, only the CDR3 DNA is kept; its 36 bases are in frame from base 1. Taken from the germline V gene (reference sequence), the CDR1 and CDR2 loops are SGHNT and YYREEE. Regarding this clonotype: The antigen this receptor binds is unknown. No much larger clone exists at a distance of one base, and base qualities are not known.

The library was generated by PCR. The listed sequencing device is NextSeq 500. Bulk TCR libraries were generated as previously described, with the TCR primers listed in Table S5 used. Total RNA was purified with the Qiagen AllPrep DNA/RNA kit. Before analysis, reads from multiple sequencing runs of one library were combined. On the authors' methods: Reads were retained only if their TCR constant sequence matched exactly, and those retained reads were trimmed to 150 nt and grouped according to their 12-nt molecular barcodes. Within each barcode group, reads were sub-clustered at a 15% Levenshtein threshold, and quality-weighted consensus sequences were built per RNA molecule. Non-functional sequences were removed, as were lower-count sequences one edit away from another. Based on a fit of two negative binomial distributions, barcode sub-clusters having less than 20% of the maximum read count were discarded. The public sequencing data were trimmed at Q25 with fastp and processed into clonotypes with MiXCR by TCRdb, which kept only in-frame beta chains. CDR3 protein duplicates are merged, each entry listing the most common genes and DNA. For this entry, the V and J calls and clone size follow TCRdb and not the study's own pipeline. The sample includes around 100,000 distinct CDR3 sequences, with roughly a third observed a single time. 4% to 5% of the sample rests with the top ten.

Libraries of naive CD8 T cells were generated from about 19,000 to 1,100,000 sorted cells, with 10%, 30% or 50% of the purified RNA used. Naive CD8 T cells, defined as CD8+CD4-CCR7+CD45RA+, were FACS-sorted into RLT Plus buffer on a BD FACSAria II. To test detection sensitivity, Jurkat RNA equal to over nine TCR copies was added to samples of roughly 18,000-1,100,000 naive CD8 T cells. CD8 T cells were enriched using RosetteSep CD8+ T Cell Enrichment Cocktail and Ficoll-Paque, and the enriched cells then underwent ACK red cell lysis. Sequenced: naive CD8+ T cells from blood, with Jurkat cell RNA spiked in. Per the publication, the cell subset or site label means: FACS-sorted CD8+CD4-CCR7+CD45RA+ naive T cells. This sequence originates from a human donor in good health. Some libraries in this study had Jurkat cell RNA spiked in. The V gene is TRBV5-4 and the J gene is TRBJ2-1; 9 junctional bases match TRBD2. This receptor carries the CDR3 CASSWGLADQFF. The DNA sequence follows: TGTGCCAGCAGCTGGGGACTAGCTGATCAGTTCTTC.